This TCR beta chain was recovered during a study of cytotoxic CD8 clonotypes in ibrutinib-treated CLL. Study results and caveats: Treatment left the uncommon public clonotypes either contracted or stable in frequency. Against age-matched healthy donors, baseline clonality ran higher and tracked circulating CD8+ T-cell counts.

About this clone: Its antigen is not known.

Here immunoSEQ multiplex PCR was the method, and the copy in TCRdb shows in-frame clones only, minus some. The sample has tens of thousands of clones, 90% seen once; the top ten hold 3.1%. This CDR3 comprises 15 residues. After removal of 7 bases from V and 3 bases from J, the junction contained 10 bases not matched to a gene. CDR1 and CDR2 from the germline V gene are MDHEN and SYDVKM. This material consisted of PBMCs, taken after 12 months of ibrutinib treatment. The V call is TRBV28, the J call TRBJ2-5, with 8 nucleotides matching TRBD1. The sequence came from a human donor with chronic lymphocytic leukemia. The CDR3 nucleotides are TGTGCCAGCACTCGGACAGGGTTGCTTAAAGAGACCCAGTACTTC. It encodes CASTRTGLLKETQYF. The full variable domain, rest sourced from reference TRBV28 and TRBJ2-5, is DVKVTQSSRYLVKRTGEKVFLECVQDMDHENMFWYRQDPGLGLRLIYFSYDVKMKEKGDIPEGYSVSREKKERFSLILESASTNQTSMYLCASTRTGLLKETQYFGPGTRLLVL.